The 25 T cell receptor beta chains below all came from one sample that was sequenced in a study of blood T cells in healthy people across ages. Primers used in a second PCR of roughly 6 to 11 cycles were a sample-barcoded 5' primer and a J-beta primer mix. TCRdb re-derived calls from the 5' RACE reads in MiXCR, one entry per CDR3 protein. The table shows some 1.5 million distinct CDR3 sequences, with less than 45% occurring only once. The specimen was blood. All receptors derive from a woman younger than 35 in good health.

This clonotype was seen more than once but under ten times. V usage is TRBV6-1 and J usage is TRBJ2-5, with D perhaps TRBD2 (6 bases). The ends were cut back, 3 bases at V and 4 bases at J, with 15 bases in the middle. Germline V gene data show CDR1 as MNHNS and CDR2 as SASEGT. The CDR3 length is 15 residues. The CDR3 DNA follows: TGTGCCAGCAGTGACCACGGGAGCCGAGGAGAGACCCAGTACTTC. It yields the protein CASSDHGSRGETQYF.

This clonotype was counted only a few times. The V and J genes are TRBV12-3 or TRBV12-4 and TRBJ2-7, with D perhaps TRBD1 or TRBD2 (5 bases each). The closer fit of TRBJ2-4 to the DNA end suggests the J call may be wrong. The length of the CDR3 is 13 residues. The CDR3 DNA is TGTGCCAGCACGAGGGCAGGGAAAAACATTCAGTACTTC. Its protein product is CASTRAGKNIQYF.

V is TRBV25-1 and J is TRBJ2-3, with 9 nucleotides matching TRBD1. CDR3 size: 14 residues. With V trimmed by 7 bases and J by 3 bases, 5 bases remained unmatched. Germline assignment: CDR1 MGHDK and CDR2 SYGVNS. The CDR3 nucleotides are TGTGCCAGCAAGAGGGGACAGGGTACAGATACGCAGTATTTT. Translated: CASKRGQGTDTQYF.

This chain uses TRBV6-2 or TRBV6-3 with TRBJ1-5; TRBD1 might be the D (5 bases). The V gene's germline CDR1 is MNHEY and CDR2 SVGEGT. The CDR3 sequence is 15 residues long. V gave up 7 bases and J gave up 1 base, with 14 bases separating them. The CDR3 DNA reads as TGTGCCAGCATCTACGCTGGGGGAAGCAATCAGCCCCAGCATTTT. It is translated as CASIYAGGSNQPQHF.

This rearrangement joins TRBV14 to TRBJ1-4; weak D call: TRBD1 (5 bases). In germline, CDR1 is SGHDN, CDR2 FVKESK. The CDR3 length is 16 residues. Trimming shortened V by 5 bases and J by 3 bases, and 16 bases separated the two germline ends. CDR3 bases: TGTGCCAGCAGCGAACTGCAGGGATGGGCTAATGAAAAACTGTTTTTT. Encoded protein: CASSELQGWANEKLFF.

The chain uses TRBV28 and TRBJ2-7, with D hard to call. The length of the CDR3 is 11 residues. In germline, CDR1 is MDHEN, CDR2 SYDVKM. Trimming cost V 8 bases and J 3 bases, with 8 bases left between them. CDR3 in amino acids: CASGDIYEQYF. The DNA of the CDR3 is TGTGCCAGCGGCGACATCTACGAGCAGTACTTC.

This clonotype has only a few counts. This rearrangement joins TRBV29-1 to TRBJ1-2; D is possibly TRBD1 (6 bases). Looked up from germline, CDR1 is SQVTM and CDR2 is ANQGSEA. Trimming removed 4 bases at V and 3 bases at J, with 15 bases between. The CDR3 is 14 residues long. CDR3 amino acids: CSVGIYRDDYGYTF. For the CDR3, the DNA is TGCAGCGTTGGAATTTACAGGGATGACTATGGCTACACCTTC. The complete variable domain, with remaining parts taken from reference TRBV29-1 and TRBJ1-2, reads SAVISQKPSRDICQRGTSLTIQCQVDSQVTMMFWYRQQPGQSLTLIATANQGSEATYESGFVIDKFPISRPNLTFSTLTVSNMSPEDSSIYLCSVGIYRDDYGYTFGSGTRLTVV.

This chain links TRBV4-1 with TRBJ1-2; D unclear. The CDR3 length is 13 residues. V lost 3 bases, J lost 4 bases, and 9 bases lay in between. Germline CDR1 and CDR2: MGHRA and YSYEKL. In DNA form, the CDR3 reads TGCGCCAGCAGCCACCCCTCGGCCTATGGCTACACCTTC. This gives the protein CASSHPSAYGYTF.

This clonotype was observed a handful of times. V usage is TRBV29-1 and J usage is TRBJ2-3, with D perhaps matching TRBD1 (5 bases). The V end was cut by 1 base, the J end by 0 bases, with 20 bases between. Germline V lookup: CDR1 SQVTM, CDR2 ANQGSEA. This CDR3 contains 18 residues. This CDR3 reads CSVEGSGKGAQSTDTQYF. CDR3 coding DNA: TGCAGCGTTGAAGGGTCAGGGAAAGGAGCGCAGAGCACAGATACGCAGTATTTT.

The rearrangement links TRBV12-3 or TRBV12-4 to TRBJ2-1; D ambiguous. The CDR3 has 13 residues. Trimming took off 6 bases at V and 8 bases at J, with 14 bases between the two ends. The CDR3 spells CASSFQSPDEQFF. The CDR3 DNA sequence: TGTGCCAGCAGCTTCCAGAGCCCGGATGAGCAGTTCTTC.

This clonotype was seen more than once but under ten times. The chain combines TRBV15 with TRBJ1-1; D not certain. V was clipped by 5 bases and J by 1 base, with 14 bases between them. The CDR3 totals 15 residues. Germline assignment: CDR1 LNHNV and CDR2 YYDKDF (reference sequence). The CDR3 protein is CATSSHRGGNTEAFF. The CDR3 nucleotides read TGTGCCACCAGCTCTCATCGTGGAGGGAACACTGAAGCTTTCTTT.

The chain couples TRBV25-1 to TRBJ2-1; TRBD2 agrees at 10 bases. There are 14 residues in the CDR3. The V and J ends lost 3 bases and 8 bases, in that order; junction bases with no gene match: 4. The germline gives CDR1 MGHDK, CDR2 SYGVNS. In DNA form, the CDR3 reads TGTGCCAGCAGTGACCCTAGCGGGAGCCATGAGCAGTTCTTC. This encodes CASSDPSGSHEQFF.

This clonotype was observed at least ten times. The chain couples TRBV29-1 to TRBJ2-5; D is ambiguous. Germline CDR1 and CDR2: SQVTM and ANQGSEA. The CDR3 is 11 amino acids. V was shortened by 4 bases and J by 1 base, with 4 bases between the two germline ends. The CDR3 sequence is CSVVTQETQYF. The CDR3 DNA is TGCAGCGTTGTAACCCAAGAGACCCAGTACTTC.

The table lists this clonotype with many counts. In DNA, the CDR3 is TGTGCCAGCAGGGGACAGGGCTCCTACAATGAGCAGTTCTTC. It specifies CASRGQGSYNEQFF. V usage is TRBV27 and J usage is TRBJ2-1, with 9 bases matching TRBD1. V dropped 6 bases and J dropped 0; count of bases not matched to a gene: 0. Germline V gene data show CDR1 as MNHEY and CDR2 as SMNVEV (reference sequence). The CDR3 has 14 amino acids.

This clonotype was detected only a few times. V usage is TRBV4-1 and J usage is TRBJ2-5; D ambiguous. Trimming stripped 1 base from V and 1 base from J, with 7 bases between. Germline V gene lookup returns CDR1 MGHRA and CDR2 YSYEKL. There are 14 residues in the CDR3. The CDR3 DNA is TGCGCCAGCAGCCAAGTAGGGCCCCAAGAGACCCAGTACTTC. Translation gives CASSQVGPQETQYF.

The V and J genes are TRBV25-1 and TRBJ1-2; tentatively, D is TRBD1 (5 bases). Germline-derived CDR1 and CDR2 are MGHDK and SYGVNS. V lost 5 bases, J lost 3 bases, and 10 bases lay in between. The CDR3 totals 13 residues. CDR3 sequence (DNA): TGTGCCAGCAGTCCAGGGATCCACTATGGCTACACCTTC. Translation gives CASSPGIHYGYTF.

The genes are TRBV30 and TRBJ1-5; D call uncertain. Trimming removed 2 bases at V and 3 bases at J, with 11 bases between. The CDR3 length is 14 residues. The germline CDR1 and CDR2 sequences are GTSNPN and SVGIG (reference sequence). The CDR3 region has the DNA TGTGCCTGGAGTAGCGGGATCCCCAATCAGCCCCAGCATTTT. Translation: CAWSSGIPNQPQHF.

This clonotype was seen ten or more times. The V and J genes are TRBV20-1 and TRBJ2-1, with 7 nucleotides matching TRBD2. J was trimmed by 0 bases and V by 0 bases; bases with no gene match: 2. The length of the CDR3 is 15 residues. Germline V CDR1 and CDR2: DFQATT, SNEGSKA (reference sequence). This chain's CDR3 is CSARDRGSSYNEQFF. The CDR3 nucleotides are TGCAGTGCTAGAGACCGCGGGAGCTCCTACAATGAGCAGTTCTTC.

This clonotype was recorded a few times. This chain connects TRBV28 to TRBJ2-7, with D perhaps TRBD2 (6 bases). Per germline, CDR1 MDHEN and CDR2 SYDVKM. V was trimmed by 3 bases and J by 5 bases, leaving 11 bases between them. The CDR3 is 13 residues long. In DNA, the CDR3 is TGTGCCAGCAGTTTCCGCGGGAACAACGAGCAGTACTTC. This sequence encodes CASSFRGNNEQYF.

This clonotype was seen a handful of times. V is TRBV12-3 or TRBV12-4 and J is TRBJ1-5; 8 bases line up with TRBD1. Trimming at V came to 3 bases and at J to 9 bases, leaving 13 bases not matched to a gene. The CDR3 loop spans 16 amino acids. The CDR3 DNA reads as TGTGCCAGCAGTTTGGTCGCCAGACAGGGGCTATCGCCCCAGCATTTT. This codes for CASSLVARQGLSPQHF.

The chain recombines TRBV20-1 with TRBJ2-3; D not resolved. CDR1 and CDR2 from the germline V gene are DFQATT and SNEGSKA (reference sequence). Deletions cut 3 bases from V and 2 bases from J, with 9 bases between. The CDR3 totals 13 residues. The CDR3 region is CSASSAYTDTQYF. CDR3 DNA: TGCAGTGCTAGTTCGGCCTACACAGATACGCAGTATTTT.

This clonotype has just a few counts. This chain connects TRBV20-1 to TRBJ2-5, with 7 bases lining up with TRBD2. The CDR3 extends over 14 amino acids. Germline trimming cut 1 base from V and 4 bases from J; bases unmatched to any gene: 6. The germline V gene encodes CDR1 DFQATT and CDR2 SNEGSKA (reference sequence). The DNA of the CDR3 is TGCAGTGCTAGAGTAGCGGGCAGGCGAGAGACCCAGTACTTC. This codes for CSARVAGRRETQYF.

The V gene is TRBV27, the J gene TRBJ2-3, with 10 bases matching TRBD1. V lost 4 bases and J lost 4; bases outside the gene matches: 8. The germline gives CDR1 MNHEY, CDR2 SMNVEV (reference sequence). The CDR3 is 16 residues long. The CDR3 sequence: CASSSRDRGAADTQYF. CDR3 bases: TGTGCCAGCAGTTCTAGGGACAGGGGAGCCGCAGATACGCAGTATTTT.

This rearrangement joins TRBV28 to TRBJ2-3; D tentatively fits TRBD1 or TRBD2 (5 bases each). The V and J ends lost 1 base and 6 bases respectively, with 14 bases between them. The CDR3 consists of 15 residues. Germline V CDR1 and CDR2: MDHEN, SYDVKM. In DNA form, the CDR3 reads TGTGCCAGCAGTTTATTCATCCTAGGGGAGGATACGCAGTATTTT. Residues: CASSLFILGEDTQYF.

CDR3 DNA sequence: TGCGCCAGCAGCCAAGATGACAGCGGCTACGAGCAGTTCTTC. This codes for CASSQDDSGYEQFF. This sequence joins TRBV4-3 and TRBJ2-1; either TRBD1 or TRBD2 may fit D (5 bases each). There are 14 residues in the CDR3. With 0 bases removed from V and 10 bases from J, the gap between germline ends came to 13 bases. Germline lookup yields CDR1 LGHNA and CDR2 YSLEER.